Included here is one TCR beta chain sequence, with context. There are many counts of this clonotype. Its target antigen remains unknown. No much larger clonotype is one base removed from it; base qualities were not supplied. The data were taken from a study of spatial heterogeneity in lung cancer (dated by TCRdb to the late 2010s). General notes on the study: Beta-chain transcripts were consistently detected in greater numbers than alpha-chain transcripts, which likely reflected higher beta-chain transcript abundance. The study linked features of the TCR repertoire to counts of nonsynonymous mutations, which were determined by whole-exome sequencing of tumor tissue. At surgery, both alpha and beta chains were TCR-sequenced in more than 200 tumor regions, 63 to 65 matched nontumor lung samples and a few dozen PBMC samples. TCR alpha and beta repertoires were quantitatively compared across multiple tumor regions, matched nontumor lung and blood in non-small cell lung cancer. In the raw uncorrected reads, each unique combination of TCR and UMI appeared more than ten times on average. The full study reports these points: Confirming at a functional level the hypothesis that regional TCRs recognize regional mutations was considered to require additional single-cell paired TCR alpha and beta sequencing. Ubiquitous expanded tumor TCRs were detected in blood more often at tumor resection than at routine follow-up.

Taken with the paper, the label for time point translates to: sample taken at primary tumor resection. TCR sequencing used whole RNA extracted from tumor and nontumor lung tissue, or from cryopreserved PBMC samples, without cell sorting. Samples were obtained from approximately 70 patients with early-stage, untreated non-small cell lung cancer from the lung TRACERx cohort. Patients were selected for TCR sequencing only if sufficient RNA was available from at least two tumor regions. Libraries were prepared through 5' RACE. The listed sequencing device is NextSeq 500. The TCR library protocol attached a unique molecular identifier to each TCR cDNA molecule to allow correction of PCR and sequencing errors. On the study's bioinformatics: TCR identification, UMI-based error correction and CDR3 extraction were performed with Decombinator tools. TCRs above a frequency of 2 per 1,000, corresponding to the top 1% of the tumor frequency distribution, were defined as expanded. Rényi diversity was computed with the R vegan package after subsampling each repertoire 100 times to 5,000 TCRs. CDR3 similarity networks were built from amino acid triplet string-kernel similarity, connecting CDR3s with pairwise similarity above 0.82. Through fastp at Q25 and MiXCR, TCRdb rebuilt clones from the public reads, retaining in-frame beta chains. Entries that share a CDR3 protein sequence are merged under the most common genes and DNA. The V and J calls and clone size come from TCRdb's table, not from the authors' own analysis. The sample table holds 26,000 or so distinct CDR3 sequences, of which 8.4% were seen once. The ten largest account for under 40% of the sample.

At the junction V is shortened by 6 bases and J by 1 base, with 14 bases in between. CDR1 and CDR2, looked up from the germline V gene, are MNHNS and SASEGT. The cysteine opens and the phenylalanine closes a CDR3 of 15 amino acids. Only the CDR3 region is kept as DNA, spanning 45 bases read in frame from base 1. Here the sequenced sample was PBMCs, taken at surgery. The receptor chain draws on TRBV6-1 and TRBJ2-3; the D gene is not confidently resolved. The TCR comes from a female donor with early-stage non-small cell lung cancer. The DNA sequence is TGTGCCAGCAGGCTGACACACCCCGGCACAGATACGCAGTATTTT. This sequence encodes CASRLTHPGTDTQYF.